One sample yielded the 11 T cell receptor beta chains listed below, sequenced in a study of T cell changes during pregnancy in multiple sclerosis (dated by TCRdb to between 2018 and 2021). Library prep was done by the immunoSEQ multiplex PCR assay. TCRdb limited this immuneACCESS table to in-frame rearrangements with V and J called. A share of clones is missing; checked studies link under half to unresolved V genes, and the rest is unexplained. The sample table records fewer than 95,000 clones; approximately 92% of these occur just once. Of the sample, around 4.1% falls within the top ten clones. Sequenced material: peripheral blood, taken in the first trimester of pregnancy. The source of these receptors is a female donor with multiple sclerosis, enrolled in a pregnancy study.

The genes are TRBV7-8 and TRBJ1-4; D is perhaps TRBD1 (6 bases). CDR3 length: 15 amino acids. Trimming pared 8 bases from V and 7 bases from J, leaving 20 bases between. Per germline, CDR1 SGHVS and CDR2 FQNEAQ. CDR3: CASCYRVLEGEKLFF. CDR3 in DNA: TGTGCCAGCTGTTACAGGGTTCTCGAGGGTGAAAAACTGTTTTTT.

A single count supports this clone. V gene TRBV2 combines with J gene TRBJ2-5; TRBD2 matches at 12 bases. Unmatched junction bases numbered 13, after V lost 7 bases and J lost 10 bases. The CDR3 has 15 residues. Per the germline V gene, CDR1 is SNHLY and CDR2 is FYNNEI. Here the CDR3 reads CASIQKTSGGFFQYF. In DNA, the CDR3 is TGTGCCAGCATTCAAAAGACTAGCGGGGGTTTTTTCCAGTACTTC. The full variable domain, in which reference TRBV2 and TRBJ2-5 provide the parts outside the CDR3, is EPEVTQTPSHQVTQMGQEVILRCVPISNHLYFYWYRQILGQKVEFLVSFYNNEISEKSEIFDDQFSVERPDGSNFTLKIRSTKLEDSAMYFCASIQKTSGGFFQYFGPGTRLLVL.

This clone appeared a single time. This sequence joins TRBV30 and TRBJ2-5, with D maybe TRBD2 (7 bases). CDR1 is GTSNPN and CDR2 is SVGIG in the germline V gene (reference sequence). Deletions cut 0 bases from V and 5 bases from J, with 10 bases between. The CDR3 covers 13 residues. The CDR3 is CAWSVEGGETQYF. The CDR3 bases are TGTGCCTGGAGTGTCGAGGGGGGGGAGACCCAGTACTTC.

This chain connects TRBV2 to TRBJ1-2, with D maybe TRBD1 (6 bases). The germline V and J ends were trimmed by 2 bases and 5 bases, with 9 bases remaining between them. CDR1 SNHLY and CDR2 FYNNEI come from the germline V gene. The CDR3 runs 13 residues. The CDR3 DNA reads as TGTGCCAGCAGTGAATTGCAGGGGTATGGCTACACCTTC. This codes for CASSELQGYGYTF.

The V and J genes are TRBV18 and TRBJ2-2, with a tentative D call TRBD2 (6 bases). Germline V gene lookup returns CDR1 KGHSH and CDR2 LQKENI. Trimming cost V 0 bases and J 2 bases, with 7 bases left between them. The CDR3 totals 15 residues. For the CDR3, the DNA is TGTGCCAGCTCACCACCGACTAGAAACACCGGGGAGCTGTTTTTT. This encodes CASSPPTRNTGELFF. Variable domain in full (rest from reference TRBV18 and TRBJ2-2): NAGVMQNPRHLVRRRGQEARLRCSPMKGHSHVYWYRQLPEEGLKFMVYLQKENIIDESGMPKERFSAEFPKEGPSILRIQQVVRGDSAAYFCASSPPTRNTGELFFGEGSRLTVL.

The chain carries TRBV7-6 and TRBJ2-5; 13 bases line up with TRBD2. CDR3 length: 16 amino acids. Per the germline V gene, CDR1 is SGHVS and CDR2 is FNYEAQ. V trimming: 3 bases; J trimming: 5 bases; junction bases outside the gene matches: 6. The CDR3 is CASSFTKLAGGETQYF. CDR3 in DNA: TGTGCCAGCAGCTTCACAAAACTAGCGGGGGGGGAGACCCAGTACTTC.

J is TRBJ2-2 and V is TRBV5-4; D may be TRBD1 (5 bases). Germline CDR1 is SGHNT and CDR2 is YYREEE (reference sequence). The CDR3 length is 15 residues. The V end was cut by 1 base, the J end by 0 bases, with 7 bases between. In DNA, the CDR3 is TGTGCCAGCAGCTTGCCACAGGCGAACACCGGGGAGCTGTTTTTT. Protein: CASSLPQANTGELFF.

This sequence joins TRBV9 and TRBJ2-2; 10 bases align to TRBD2. V lost 3 bases to trimming and J lost 4 bases; unmatched junction nucleotides: 9. CDR1 and CDR2 (germline): SGDLS, YYNGEE. This CDR3 region has 17 residues. This CDR3 is CASSDSSGGAVTGELFF. The CDR3 region has the DNA TGTGCCAGCAGCGACTCAAGCGGGGGGGCGGTCACCGGGGAGCTGTTTTTT.

The chain couples TRBV27 to TRBJ1-1; TRBD1 matches 7 bases. Germline V gene data show CDR1 as MNHEY and CDR2 as SMNVEV (reference sequence). V shed 4 bases and J 5 bases; nucleotides not matched to a gene: 4. This CDR3 has 13 amino acids. In DNA form, the CDR3 reads TGTGCCAGCAGTTGGACAGGTTGGACTGAAGCTTTCTTT. It yields the protein CASSWTGWTEAFF.

The chain is built from TRBV5-8 and TRBJ2-3; TRBD2 agrees at 10 bases. The V gene end was trimmed by 4 bases and the J gene end by 3 bases; junction bases not matched to a gene: 5. This CDR3 is 15 amino acids long. Per germline, CDR1 SGHTS and CDR2 YDEGEE. The CDR3 sequence is CASSMTSGQTDTQYF. Here the CDR3 DNA reads TGTGCCAGCAGCATGACTAGCGGGCAGACAGATACGCAGTATTTT.

The CDR3 here is CATRARGALSEQFF. CDR3 in DNA: TGTGCCACCCGTGCTCGGGGGGCCCTCAGTGAGCAGTTCTTC. This rearrangement joins TRBV15 to TRBJ2-1, with a tentative D call TRBD2 (7 bases). Trimming shortened V by 8 bases and J by 9 bases, and 20 bases separated the two germline ends. Germline V gives CDR1 LNHNV, CDR2 YYDKDF (reference sequence). The CDR3 consists of 14 residues.